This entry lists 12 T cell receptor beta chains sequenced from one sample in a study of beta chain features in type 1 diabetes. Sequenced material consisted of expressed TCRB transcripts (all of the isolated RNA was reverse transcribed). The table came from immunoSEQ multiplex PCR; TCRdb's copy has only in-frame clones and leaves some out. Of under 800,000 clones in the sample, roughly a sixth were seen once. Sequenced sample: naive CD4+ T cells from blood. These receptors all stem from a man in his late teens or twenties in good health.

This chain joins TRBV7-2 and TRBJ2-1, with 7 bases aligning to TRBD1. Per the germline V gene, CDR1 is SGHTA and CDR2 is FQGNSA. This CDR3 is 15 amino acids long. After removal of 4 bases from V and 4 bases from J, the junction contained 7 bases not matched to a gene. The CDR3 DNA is TGTGCCAGCAGCTACCCGGGACAGTTGTACAATGAGCAGTTCTTC. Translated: CASSYPGQLYNEQFF.

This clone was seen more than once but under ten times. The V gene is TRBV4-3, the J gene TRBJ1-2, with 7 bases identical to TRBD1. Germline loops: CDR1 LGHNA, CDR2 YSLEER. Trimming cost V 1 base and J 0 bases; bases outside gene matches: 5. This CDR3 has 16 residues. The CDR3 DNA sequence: TGCGCCAGCAGCCAAGTGCCGACAGGGCCTAACTATGGCTACACCTTC. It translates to CASSQVPTGPNYGYTF.

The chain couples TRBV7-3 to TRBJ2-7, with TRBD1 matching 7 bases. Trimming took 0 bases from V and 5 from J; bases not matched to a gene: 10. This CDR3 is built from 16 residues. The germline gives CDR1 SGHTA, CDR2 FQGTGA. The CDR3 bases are TGTGCCAGCAGCTTAACGAGGGAGACAGGGTACCACGAGCAGTACTTC. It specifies CASSLTRETGYHEQYF. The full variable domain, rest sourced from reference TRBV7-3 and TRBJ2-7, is GAGVSQTPSNKVTEKGKYVELRCDPISGHTALYWYRQSLGQGPEFLIYFQGTGAADDSGLPNDRFFAVRPEGSVSTLKIQRTERGDSAVYLCASSLTRETGYHEQYFGPGTRLTVT.

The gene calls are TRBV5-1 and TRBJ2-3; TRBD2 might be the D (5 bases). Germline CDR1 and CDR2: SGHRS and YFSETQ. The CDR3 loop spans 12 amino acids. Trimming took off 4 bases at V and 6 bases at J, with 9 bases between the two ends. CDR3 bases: TGCGCCAGCAGCCCTGGACTGGATACGCAGTATTTT. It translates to CASSPGLDTQYF.

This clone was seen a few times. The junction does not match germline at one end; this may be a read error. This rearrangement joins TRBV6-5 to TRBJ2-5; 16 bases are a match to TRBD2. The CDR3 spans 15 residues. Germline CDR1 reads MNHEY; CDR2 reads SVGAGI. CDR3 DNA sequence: TGTGCCAGCAGCTCTACGGGACTAGCGGGAGGGCCGGGTGACTTC. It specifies CASSSTGLAGGPGDF.

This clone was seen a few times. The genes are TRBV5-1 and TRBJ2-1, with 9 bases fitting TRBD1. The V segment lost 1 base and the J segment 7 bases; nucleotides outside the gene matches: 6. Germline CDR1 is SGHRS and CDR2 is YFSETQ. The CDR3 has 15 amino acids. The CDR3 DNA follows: TGCGCCAGCAGCTTGTGGGGACAGGGCGAGAATGAGCAGTTCTTC. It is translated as CASSLWGQGENEQFF.

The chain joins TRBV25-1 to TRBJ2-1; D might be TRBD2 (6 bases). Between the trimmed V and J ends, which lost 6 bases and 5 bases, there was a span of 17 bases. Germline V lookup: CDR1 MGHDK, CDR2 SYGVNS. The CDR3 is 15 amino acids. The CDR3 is CASRVLGRGNNEQFF. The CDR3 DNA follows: TGTGCCAGCAGAGTCCTCGGCCGGGGGAACAATGAGCAGTTCTTC.

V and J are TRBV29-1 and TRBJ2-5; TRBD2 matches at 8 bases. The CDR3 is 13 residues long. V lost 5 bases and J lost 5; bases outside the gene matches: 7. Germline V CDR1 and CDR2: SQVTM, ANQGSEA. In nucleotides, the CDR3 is TGCAGCGTTAAAGCGGGAGCGTTGGAGACCCAGTACTTC. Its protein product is CSVKAGALETQYF.

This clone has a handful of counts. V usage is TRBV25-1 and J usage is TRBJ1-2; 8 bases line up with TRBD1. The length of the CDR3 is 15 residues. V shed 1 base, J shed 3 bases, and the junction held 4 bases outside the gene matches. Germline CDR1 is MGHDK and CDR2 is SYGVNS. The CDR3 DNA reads TGTGCCAGCAGTGAATCCGGGACAGGAGACTATGGCTACACCTTC. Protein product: CASSESGTGDYGYTF.

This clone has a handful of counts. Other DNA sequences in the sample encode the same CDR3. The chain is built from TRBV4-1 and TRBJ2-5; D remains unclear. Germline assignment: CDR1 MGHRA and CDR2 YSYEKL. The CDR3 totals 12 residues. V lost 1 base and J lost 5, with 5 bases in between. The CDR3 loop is CASSQAGETQYF. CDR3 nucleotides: TGCGCCAGCAGCCAAGCTGGGGAGACCCAGTACTTC.

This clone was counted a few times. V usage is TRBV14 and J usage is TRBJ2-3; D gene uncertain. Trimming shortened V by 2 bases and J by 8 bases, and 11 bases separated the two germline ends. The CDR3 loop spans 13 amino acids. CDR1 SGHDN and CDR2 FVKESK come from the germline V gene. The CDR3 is CASSQLMHGTQYF. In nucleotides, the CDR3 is TGTGCCAGCAGCCAATTGATGCATGGTACGCAGTATTTT. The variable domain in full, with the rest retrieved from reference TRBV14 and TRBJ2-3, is EAGVTQFPSHSVIEKGQTVTLRCDPISGHDNLYWYRRVMGKEIKFLLHFVKESKQDESGMPNNRFLAERTGGTYSTLKVQPAELEDSGVYFCASSQLMHGTQYFGPGTRLTVL.

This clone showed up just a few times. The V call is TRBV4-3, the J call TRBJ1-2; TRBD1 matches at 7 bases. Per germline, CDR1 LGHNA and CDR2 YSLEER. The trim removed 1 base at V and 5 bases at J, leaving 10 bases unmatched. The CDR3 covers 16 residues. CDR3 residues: CASSQGLGTADYGYTF. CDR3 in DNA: TGCGCCAGCAGCCAAGGGCTCGGGACAGCTGATTATGGCTACACCTTC.